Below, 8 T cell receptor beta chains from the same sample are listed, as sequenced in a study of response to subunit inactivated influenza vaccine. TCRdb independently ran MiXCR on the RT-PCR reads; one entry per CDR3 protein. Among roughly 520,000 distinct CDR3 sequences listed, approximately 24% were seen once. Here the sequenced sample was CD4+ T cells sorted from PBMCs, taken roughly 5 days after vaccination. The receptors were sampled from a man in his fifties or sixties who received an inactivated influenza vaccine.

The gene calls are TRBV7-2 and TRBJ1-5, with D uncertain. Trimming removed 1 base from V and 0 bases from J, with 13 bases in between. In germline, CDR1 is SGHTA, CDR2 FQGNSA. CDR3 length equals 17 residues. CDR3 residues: CASSLGLGSYSNQPQHF. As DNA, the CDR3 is TGTGCCAGCAGCTTAGGGTTGGGGAGTTATAGCAATCAGCCCCAGCATTTT. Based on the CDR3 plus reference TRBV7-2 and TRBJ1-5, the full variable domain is GAGVSQSPSNKVTEKGKDVELRCDPISGHTALYWYRQSLGQGLEFLIYFQGNSAPDKSGLPSDRFSAERTGGSVSTLTIQRTQQEDSAVYLCASSLGLGSYSNQPQHFGDGTRLSIL.

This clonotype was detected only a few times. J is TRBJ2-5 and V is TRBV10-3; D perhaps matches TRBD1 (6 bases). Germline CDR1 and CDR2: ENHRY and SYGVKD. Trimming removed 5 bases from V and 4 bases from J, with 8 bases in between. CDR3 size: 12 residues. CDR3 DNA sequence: TGTGCCATCAGTACAGGGTCAGAGACCCAGTACTTC. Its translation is CAISTGSETQYF.

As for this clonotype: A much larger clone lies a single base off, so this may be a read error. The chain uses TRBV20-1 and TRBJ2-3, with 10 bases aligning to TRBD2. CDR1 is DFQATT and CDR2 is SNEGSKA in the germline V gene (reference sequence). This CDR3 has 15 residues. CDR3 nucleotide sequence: TGCTGTGCTAGAGATGCTACTAGCGGGAAAGATACGCAGTATTTT. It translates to CCARDATSGKDTQYF.

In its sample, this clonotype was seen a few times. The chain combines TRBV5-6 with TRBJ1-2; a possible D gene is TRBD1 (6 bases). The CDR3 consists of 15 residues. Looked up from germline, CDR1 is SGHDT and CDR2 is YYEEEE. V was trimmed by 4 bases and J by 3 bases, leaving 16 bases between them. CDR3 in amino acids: CASSPVNRVDYGYTF. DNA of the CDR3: TGTGCCAGCAGCCCCGTCAACAGGGTCGACTATGGCTACACCTTC.

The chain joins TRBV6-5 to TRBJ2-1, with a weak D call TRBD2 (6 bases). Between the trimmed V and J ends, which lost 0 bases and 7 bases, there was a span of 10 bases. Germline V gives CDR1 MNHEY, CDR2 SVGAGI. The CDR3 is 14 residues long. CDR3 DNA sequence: TGTGCCAGCAGTTACTCCGGGACTTCAAATGAGCAGTTCTTC. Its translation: CASSYSGTSNEQFF.

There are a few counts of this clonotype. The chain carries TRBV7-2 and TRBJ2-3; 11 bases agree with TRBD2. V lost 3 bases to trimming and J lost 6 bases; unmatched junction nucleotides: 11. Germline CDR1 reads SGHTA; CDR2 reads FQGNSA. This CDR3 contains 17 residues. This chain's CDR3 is CASSLSRASGRLDTQYF. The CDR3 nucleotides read TGTGCCAGCAGCTTGTCGAGGGCTAGCGGGAGGTTGGATACGCAGTATTTT.

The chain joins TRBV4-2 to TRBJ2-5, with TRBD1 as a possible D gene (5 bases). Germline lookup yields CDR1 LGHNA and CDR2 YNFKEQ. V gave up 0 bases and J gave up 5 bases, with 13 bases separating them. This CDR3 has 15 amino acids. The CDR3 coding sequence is TGTGCCAGCAGCCAAGATCAGGGCAGGGTGGAGACCCAGTACTTC. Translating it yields CASSQDQGRVETQYF.

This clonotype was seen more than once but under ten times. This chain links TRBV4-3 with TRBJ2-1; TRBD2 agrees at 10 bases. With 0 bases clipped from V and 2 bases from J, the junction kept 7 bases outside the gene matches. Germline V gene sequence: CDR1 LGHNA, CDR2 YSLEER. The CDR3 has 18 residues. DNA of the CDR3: TGCGCCAGCAGCCAAGATCCCCAGCGGGAGGGCCCCTACAATGAGCAGTTCTTC. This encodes CASSQDPQREGPYNEQFF.